The 22 T cell receptor beta chains below all came from one sample that was sequenced in a study of blood T cell repertoires in COVID-19. Clones were sequenced by immunoSEQ multiplex PCR, and TCRdb holds only the in-frame ones, with some missing. The sample carries 120,000 to 150,000 clones, 80% to 90% recorded once. Specimen: peripheral blood. The receptors derive from a man aged 18 to 30 with COVID-19, enrolled during active disease.

V usage is TRBV6-5 and J usage is TRBJ2-7; D is possibly TRBD2 (5 bases). Germline V gene sequence: CDR1 MNHEY, CDR2 SVGAGI. The CDR3 sequence is 11 residues long. Trimming removed 7 bases at V and 6 bases at J, with 10 bases between. This CDR3 reads CASTRRREQYF. Written as DNA, the CDR3 is TGTGCCAGCACCCGGAGGCGCGAGCAGTACTTC.

The rearrangement joins TRBV7-2 to TRBJ2-5, with D possibly being TRBD2 (6 bases). Trimming pared 1 base from V and 0 bases from J, leaving 21 bases between. Germline-derived CDR1 and CDR2 are SGHTA and FQGNSA. The CDR3 length is 19 residues. CDR3 in amino acids: CASSLGTPGRGTYQETQYF. In DNA, the CDR3 is TGTGCCAGCAGCTTAGGGACCCCGGGCCGGGGGACGTACCAAGAGACCCAGTACTTC.

The chain is built from TRBV11-2 and TRBJ1-2, with a possible D match to TRBD1 (6 bases). From germline, CDR1 is SGHAT and CDR2 FQNNGV. The CDR3 is made up of 19 amino acids. V lost 1 base, J lost 1 base, and 22 bases lay in between. The DNA of the CDR3 is TGTGCCAGCAGCTTAGCTTATGGGGGCAGTTCACCTTTTAACTATGGCTACACCTTC. Translation gives CASSLAYGGSSPFNYGYTF.

This clone was counted once. J is TRBJ2-7 and V is TRBV28; 7 nucleotides align to TRBD1. Per germline, CDR1 MDHEN and CDR2 SYDVKM. V lost 4 bases, J lost 4 bases, and 13 bases stayed unmatched. This CDR3 has 16 residues. CDR3 in amino acids: CASSSPHRGAFYEQYF. The DNA for the CDR3 is TGTGCCAGCAGTTCACCCCACAGGGGCGCATTTTACGAGCAGTACTTC.

The gene calls are TRBV7-9 and TRBJ2-3, with D perhaps TRBD1 (5 bases). The germline V gene has CDR1 SEHNR and CDR2 FQNEAQ (reference sequence). This CDR3 comprises 14 residues. V lost 5 bases and J 2 bases, leaving 11 bases between the germline ends. The CDR3 DNA sequence: TGTGCCAGCAGCAAGGGGCGGACCACAGATACGCAGTATTTT. Amino acid sequence: CASSKGRTTDTQYF.

This chain joins TRBV30 and TRBJ2-7, with 9 bases that match TRBD1. The germline V gene has CDR1 GTSNPN and CDR2 SVGIG (reference sequence). This CDR3 spans 14 amino acids. The V and J ends lost 3 bases and 5 bases, in that order; junction bases with no gene match: 8. The chain's CDR3 is CAWRGDREADEQYF. CDR3 bases: TGTGCCTGGAGGGGGGACAGGGAGGCCGACGAGCAGTACTTC.

The V and J genes are TRBV7-8 and TRBJ2-2; TRBD2 might be the D (7 bases). Deletions cut 5 bases from V and 4 bases from J, with 20 bases between. This CDR3 has 17 amino acids. Looked up from germline, CDR1 is SGHVS and CDR2 is FQNEAQ. DNA of the CDR3: TGTGCCAGCAGCACGATTAGGGGGACTACTCTCACCGGGGAGCTGTTTTTT. Its translation: CASSTIRGTTLTGELFF.

The chain employs TRBV29-1 and TRBJ2-6; unclear D gene. The CDR3 is 15 amino acids. V lost 5 bases and J lost 3, with 14 bases in between. From germline, CDR1 is SQVTM and CDR2 ANQGSEA. The CDR3 nucleotides read TGCAGCGTTCCCCCCGGTACCGGTGGGGCCAACGTCCTGACTTTC. This codes for CSVPPGTGGANVLTF.

J is TRBJ2-1 and V is TRBV6-5, with TRBD1 matching over 8 bases. Germline CDR1 reads MNHEY; CDR2 reads SVGAGI. J lost 7 bases, V lost 5 bases, and 4 bases had no gene match. The length of the CDR3 is 13 residues. The CDR3 region has the DNA TGTGCCAGCAGTAGGCGACAGGGGAATGAGCAGTTCTTC. It codes for CASSRRQGNEQFF.

The chain combines TRBV27 with TRBJ2-2; 11 bases align to TRBD2. The length of the CDR3 is 15 residues. The junction had 5 bases not matched to a gene; V was cut back by 5 bases and J by 6 bases. Per germline, CDR1 MNHEY and CDR2 SMNVEV (reference sequence). The CDR3 spells CASSLRTSGSGELFF. The CDR3 coding sequence is TGTGCCAGCAGTCTCCGGACTAGCGGGTCCGGGGAGCTGTTTTTT.

V is TRBV10-3 and J is TRBJ2-1, with 10 bases that match TRBD2. V was clipped by 4 bases and J by 7 bases; unmatched bases: 7. The CDR3 runs to 15 residues. Germline V gene lookup returns CDR1 ENHRY and CDR2 SYGVKD. CDR3 sequence: CAISGSGRADNEQFF. CDR3 nucleotides: TGTGCCATCAGTGGGAGCGGGAGGGCCGATAATGAGCAGTTCTTC.

This chain uses TRBV19 with TRBJ2-3; the match to TRBD2 covers 8 bases. The trim removed 6 bases at V and 2 bases at J, leaving 7 bases unmatched. From germline, CDR1 is LNHDA and CDR2 SQIVND (reference sequence). The length of the CDR3 is 15 residues. The CDR3 DNA reads as TGTGCCAGTAGCAGTACTAGCGGATACACAGATACGCAGTATTTT. This encodes CASSSTSGYTDTQYF.

The CDR3, as DNA: TGTGCCAGCAGTTTCTTTCGGACAGGGGAGTCCTACGAGCAGTACTTC. This translates into CASSFFRTGESYEQYF. The chain employs TRBV28 and TRBJ2-7, with TRBD1 identical over 9 bases. CDR1 is MDHEN and CDR2 is SYDVKM in the germline V gene. This CDR3 is 16 amino acids long. Unmatched junction bases numbered 7, after V lost 3 bases and J lost 1 base. Based on the CDR3 plus reference TRBV28 and TRBJ2-7, the full variable domain is DVKVTQSSRYLVKRTGEKVFLECVQDMDHENMFWYRQDPGLGLRLIYFSYDVKMKEKGDIPEGYSVSREKKERFSLILESASTNQTSMYLCASSFFRTGESYEQYFGPGTRLTVT.

This chain joins TRBV5-4 and TRBJ2-7; 7 bases match TRBD1. Germline CDR1 reads SGHNT; CDR2 reads YYREEE (reference sequence). The CDR3 runs to 13 residues. V shed 4 bases, J shed 2 bases, and the junction held 3 bases outside the gene matches. The CDR3 is CASSNRGTYEQYF. The DNA for the CDR3 is TGTGCCAGCAGCAACAGGGGTACCTACGAGCAGTACTTC.

A single count supports this clone. The V call is TRBV9, the J call TRBJ2-1; D is unresolved. Trimming shortened V by 3 bases and J by 2 bases, and 12 bases separated the two germline ends. Germline CDR1 is SGDLS and CDR2 is YYNGEE. This CDR3 has 15 amino acids. CDR3 loop: CASSAVAVAYNEQFF. CDR3 DNA: TGTGCCAGCAGCGCCGTAGCAGTTGCCTACAATGAGCAGTTCTTC.

Points on this clone: One end of the junction does not line up with germline, which may come from a read error. The chain is built from TRBV4-3 and TRBJ1-4; D is possibly TRBD1 (6 bases). The CDR3 consists of 15 residues. Per germline, CDR1 LGHNA and CDR2 YSLEER. CDR3 nucleotide sequence: TGCGCCAGCAGCCAATCCACAGGGTACAACGAAAAACTGCTTTTT. Its protein is CASSQSTGYNEKLLF.

In DNA form, the CDR3 reads TGCGCCAGCACCTCCGGCGGGGAGCTGTTTTTT. Its protein is CASTSGGELFF. The chain has TRBV5-1 and TRBJ2-2; D gene unclear. Germline V gene data show CDR1 as SGHRS and CDR2 as YFSETQ. The CDR3 runs 11 residues. Trimming took off 6 bases at V and 7 bases at J, with 7 bases between the two ends.

The J gene is TRBJ1-2, the V gene TRBV5-4, with unresolved D. This CDR3 comprises 14 residues. V shed 4 bases and J shed 6 bases, with 16 bases lying between them. The V gene's germline CDR1 is SGHNT and CDR2 YYREEE (reference sequence). Here the CDR3 reads CASSTKSSPDGYTF. The CDR3, as DNA: TGTGCCAGCAGCACCAAGTCCTCTCCGGATGGCTACACCTTC.

This chain connects TRBV28 to TRBJ2-3, with 7 bases fitting TRBD1. The V segment lost 7 bases and the J segment 1 base; nucleotides outside the gene matches: 5. The CDR3 is 14 amino acids. The germline CDR1 and CDR2 sequences are MDHEN and SYDVKM. CDR3: CASNPQGGTDTQYF. CDR3 DNA: TGTGCCAGCAACCCCCAGGGGGGCACAGATACGCAGTATTTT.

The chain is built from TRBV5-1 and TRBJ2-2; 13 positions match TRBD2. Germline values: CDR1 SGHRS, CDR2 YFSETQ. The junction had 10 bases not matched to a gene; V was cut back by 4 bases and J by 4 bases. The CDR3 consists of 18 residues. CDR3 DNA: TGCGCCAGCAGCCCGGGACTAGCGGGATGGCAGGGCACCGGGGAGCTGTTTTTT. Its translation is CASSPGLAGWQGTGELFF.

The V and J genes are TRBV7-2 and TRBJ2-5; 13 bases fit TRBD2. This CDR3 spans 15 amino acids. Germline loops: CDR1 SGHTA, CDR2 FQGNSA. V shed 6 bases and J 5 bases; nucleotides not matched to a gene: 6. The CDR3 DNA sequence: TGTGCCAGCAGTGGGACTAGCGGGATTGGGGAGACCCAGTACTTC. Amino acid sequence: CASSGTSGIGETQYF.

V gene TRBV5-1 combines with J gene TRBJ1-2; D remains unclear. V shed 4 bases and J shed 2 bases, with 15 bases lying between them. The CDR3 runs to 15 residues. Per the germline V gene, CDR1 is SGHRS and CDR2 is YFSETQ. CDR3 DNA: TGCGCCAGCAGCCCGGAGGTATGGGCAAACTATGGCTACACCTTC. It specifies CASSPEVWANYGYTF. Supplemented by reference TRBV5-1 and TRBJ1-2, the full variable domain reads KAGVTQTPRYLIKTRGQQVTLSCSPISGHRSVSWYQQTPGQGLQFLFEYFSETQRNKGNFPGRFSGRQFSNSRSEMNVSTLELGDSALYLCASSPEVWANYGYTFGSGTRLTVV.